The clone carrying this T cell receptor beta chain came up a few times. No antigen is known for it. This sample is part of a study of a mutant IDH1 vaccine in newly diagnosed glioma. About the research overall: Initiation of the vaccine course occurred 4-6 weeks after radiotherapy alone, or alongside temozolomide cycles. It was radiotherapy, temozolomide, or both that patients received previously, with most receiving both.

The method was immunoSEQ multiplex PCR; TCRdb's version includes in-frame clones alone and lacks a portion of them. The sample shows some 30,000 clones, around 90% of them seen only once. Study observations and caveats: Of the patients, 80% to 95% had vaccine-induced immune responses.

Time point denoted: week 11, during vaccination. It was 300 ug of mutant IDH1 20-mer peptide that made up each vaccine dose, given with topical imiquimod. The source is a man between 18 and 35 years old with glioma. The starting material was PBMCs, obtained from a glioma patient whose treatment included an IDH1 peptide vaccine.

The CDR3 reads CASRETSVGAGELFF. The CDR3 bases are TGTGCCAGCAGGGAGACTAGCGTTGGGGCCGGGGAGCTGTTTTTT. The chain joins TRBV11-2 to TRBJ2-2; 8 nucleotides agree with TRBD2. Unmatched junction bases numbered 9, after V lost 6 bases and J lost 6 bases. The CDR3 spans 15 residues. CDR1 and CDR2 from the germline V gene are SGHAT and FQNNGV.